This is a list of T cell receptor beta chains from one sample in a study of cytomegalovirus exposure and HLA in healthy donors. Assay: immunoSEQ multiplex PCR; the TCRdb copy retains only in-frame clones and omits some. The table has about 240,000 clones, roughly 86% seen once. The sequenced sample consisted of PBMCs. These receptors all come from a woman in her 30s in good health and CMV-seropositive. Both conserved end residues are trimmed from each CDR3.

CDR3 protein	V gene	J gene
ASSPRQGVSYGYT	TRBV5-4	TRBJ1-2
ASSPPGPTSLETQY	TRBV7-2	TRBJ2-5
ASSLAREGYNYGYT	TRBV5-4	TRBJ1-2
ASSLVLAGGPETQY	TRBV11-3	TRBJ2-3
ATNEPGQMLVGAF	TRBV5-1	TRBJ1-1
ASTVETSSGNTIY	TRBV6-1	TRBJ1-3
ASSLVAEVF	TRBV5-1	TRBJ1-1
ASSLNRDYPGDEQF	TRBV7-6	TRBJ2-1
ASSVDRAGYEQY	TRBV9	TRBJ2-7
ASSYRGRTDTQY	TRBV28	TRBJ2-3
ASRSSTGGIGGELF	TRBV5-6	TRBJ2-2
ASRTGGPLDTQY	TRBV5-1	TRBJ2-3
ASSVWGQGNEQY	TRBV2	TRBJ2-7
ATSRDMDTQY	TRBV15	TRBJ2-3
ASSLGQSYSTDTQY	TRBV5-1	TRBJ2-3
ASSTSANYGYT	TRBV2	TRBJ1-2
ASSTLMEEAF	TRBV28	TRBJ1-1
ASSGSYNEQF	TRBV19	TRBJ2-1
ASSPIQGPGELF	TRBV18	TRBJ2-2
ASSIVGAVVDTQY	TRBV19	TRBJ2-3
ASSDPGTGVGYT	TRBV6-4	TRBJ1-2
ASSDIAGATDTQY	TRBV7-3	TRBJ2-3
ASSLSGGVHEQY	TRBV27	TRBJ2-7
ASSPPTQEIGTDTQY	TRBV11-2	TRBJ2-3
ASSEALSGRVNEQF	TRBV6-1	TRBJ2-1
ASSLYTQYMNTEAF	TRBV28	TRBJ1-1
ASSPGTGTGEQY	TRBV6-5	TRBJ2-7
ASSIRESNYGYT	TRBV19	TRBJ1-2
ASSYDIYGYT	TRBV6-6	TRBJ1-2
AILDKSTSYTGELF	TRBV10-3	TRBJ2-2
ASRKGPGDENTIY	TRBV7-3	TRBJ1-3
ASSPRTGERETQY	TRBV19	TRBJ2-5
SVDFTQGYYNEQF	TRBV29-1	TRBJ2-1
ASRLTGSETQY	TRBV5-1	TRBJ2-5
ASSRAEGRFISYNEQF	TRBV5-1	TRBJ2-1
SAGGQGSYNEQF	TRBV29-1	TRBJ2-1
SVTKGRVDEKLF	TRBV29-1	TRBJ1-4
ASHTGDQPQH	TRBV27	TRBJ1-5
ASRRQGAGELF	TRBV7-2	TRBJ2-2
ASSIPTGGLYNEQF	TRBV7-9	TRBJ2-1